This is a list of T cell receptor beta chains from one sample in a study of blood T cell repertoires in COVID-19. This table comes from immunoSEQ multiplex PCR, and its TCRdb copy is limited to in-frame clones, with some not included. This sample carries fewer than 95,000 clones, over 75% of them seen once, and the ten largest clones take roughly 0.8%. Sequencing was carried out using peripheral blood. These receptors came from an elderly woman with acute or convalescent COVID-19. Each CDR3 is given with its conserved first and last residue. D genes are given only for firm matches. Some rows mark clone size as missing; the rest say once, few, many or name a class of expanded clone.

abundance: NA; d_gene: NA; j_gene: TRBJ2-1; v_gene: TRBV10-3; CDR3aa: CAIAGVGHNEQFF; CDR3nt: TGTGCCATCGCAGGGGTGGGGCACAATGAGCAGTTCTTC
abundance: NA; d_gene: NA; j_gene: TRBJ1-3; v_gene: TRBV6-5; CDR3aa: CASSYSTRQTGNTIYF; CDR3nt: TGTGCCAGCAGTTATTCCACCAGACAGACTGGAAACACCATATATTTT
abundance: NA; d_gene: TRBD2; j_gene: TRBJ2-7; v_gene: TRBV7-3; CDR3aa: CASSRGLAGNEQYF; CDR3nt: TGTGCCAGCAGCCGTGGACTAGCGGGAAACGAGCAGTACTTC
abundance: NA; d_gene: NA; j_gene: TRBJ2-3; v_gene: TRBV5-4; CDR3aa: CASSPDPGISTDTQYF; CDR3nt: TGTGCCAGCAGCCCAGACCCAGGGATTAGCACAGATACGCAGTATTTT
abundance: NA; d_gene: NA; j_gene: TRBJ2-1; v_gene: TRBV9; CDR3aa: CASTPGRGGYNEQFF; CDR3nt: TGTGCCAGCACGCCGGGAAGGGGGGGGTACAATGAGCAGTTCTTC
abundance: NA; d_gene: TRBD1; j_gene: TRBJ2-1; v_gene: TRBV29-1; CDR3aa: CSVADRVNEQFF; CDR3nt: TGCAGCGTAGCGGACAGGGTAAATGAGCAGTTCTTC
abundance: NA; d_gene: NA; j_gene: TRBJ2-7; v_gene: TRBV7-2; CDR3aa: CASSSEDAGWGEQYF; CDR3nt: TGTGCCAGCAGCTCAGAAGACGCAGGGTGGGGCGAGCAGTACTTC
abundance: NA; d_gene: NA; j_gene: TRBJ2-7; v_gene: TRBV28; CDR3aa: CASSQGTYEQYF; CDR3nt: TGTGCCAGCAGTCAGGGTACCTACGAGCAGTACTTC
abundance: NA; d_gene: NA; j_gene: TRBJ2-5; v_gene: TRBV5-6; CDR3aa: CASSGLQETQYF; CDR3nt: TGTGCCAGCAGCGGACTGCAAGAGACCCAGTACTTC
abundance: NA; d_gene: TRBD1; j_gene: TRBJ2-7; v_gene: TRBV7-8; CDR3aa: CASSPRGGQGSYEQYF; CDR3nt: TGTGCCAGCAGCCCTCGTGGAGGACAGGGATCCTACGAGCAGTACTTC
abundance: NA; d_gene: NA; j_gene: TRBJ1-1; v_gene: TRBV7-9; CDR3aa: CASSARLSLGAFF; CDR3nt: TGTGCCAGCAGCGCCCGCCTTTCTTTGGGCGCTTTCTTT
abundance: NA; d_gene: TRBD2; j_gene: TRBJ2-7; v_gene: TRBV5-1; CDR3aa: CASSPILAGSAGQYF; CDR3nt: TGCGCCAGCAGCCCGATACTAGCGGGGTCCGCGGGGCAGTACTTC
abundance: NA; d_gene: NA; j_gene: TRBJ2-7; v_gene: TRBV5-6; CDR3aa: CASSLGRYEQYF; CDR3nt: TGTGCCAGCAGCTTAGGGAGGTACGAGCAGTACTTC
abundance: NA; d_gene: TRBD1; j_gene: TRBJ1-1; v_gene: TRBV5-1; CDR3aa: CASSLGQGGTAFF; CDR3nt: TGCGCCAGCAGCCTAGGACAGGGGGGTACGGCTTTCTTT
abundance: NA; d_gene: NA; j_gene: TRBJ2-5; v_gene: TRBV6-5; CDR3aa: CASIVQALRAQYF; CDR3nt: TGTGCCAGCATTGTCCAGGCCCTCAGGGCCCAGTACTTC
abundance: NA; d_gene: NA; j_gene: TRBJ2-2; v_gene: TRBV7-9; CDR3aa: CASSLGGTGELFF; CDR3nt: TGTGCCAGCAGCTTGGGGGGAACCGGGGAGCTGTTTTTT
abundance: NA; d_gene: NA; j_gene: TRBJ2-2; v_gene: TRBV7-9; CDR3aa: CASSLSGRSTGELFF; CDR3nt: TGTGCCAGCAGCTTATCCGGGAGAAGCACCGGGGAGCTGTTTTTT
abundance: NA; d_gene: TRBD1; j_gene: TRBJ1-1; v_gene: TRBV19; CDR3aa: CASNRQGWTEAFF; CDR3nt: TGTGCCAGTAACCGACAGGGCTGGACTGAAGCTTTCTTT
abundance: NA; d_gene: TRBD2; j_gene: TRBJ2-7; v_gene: TRBV6-5; CDR3aa: CASRSAGVYEQYF; CDR3nt: TGTGCCAGCAGGTCAGCGGGGGTGTACGAGCAGTACTTC
abundance: NA; d_gene: NA; j_gene: TRBJ1-1; v_gene: TRBV4-2; CDR3aa: CASSQVNRVGTEAFF; CDR3nt: TGTGCCAGCAGCCAAGTTAACAGGGTTGGGACTGAAGCTTTCTTT
abundance: NA; d_gene: TRBD1; j_gene: TRBJ2-7; v_gene: TRBV5-1; CDR3aa: CASSPGHDRVHEQYF; CDR3nt: TGCGCCAGCAGCCCCGGCCACGACAGGGTCCACGAGCAGTACTTC
abundance: NA; d_gene: NA; j_gene: TRBJ1-1; v_gene: TRBV5-6; CDR3aa: CASSLRGAPNTEAFF; CDR3nt: TGTGCCAGCAGCTTGCGGGGGGCACCGAACACTGAAGCTTTCTTT
abundance: NA; d_gene: NA; j_gene: TRBJ1-1; v_gene: TRBV7-2; CDR3aa: CASSLQAGDTEAFF; CDR3nt: TGTGCCAGCAGCTTACAGGCCGGGGACACTGAAGCTTTCTTT
abundance: NA; d_gene: TRBD2; j_gene: TRBJ2-7; v_gene: TRBV5-1; CDR3aa: CASSLGLAGDEEQYF; CDR3nt: TGCGCCAGCAGCCTCGGACTAGCGGGAGATGAAGAGCAGTACTTC
abundance: once; d_gene: NA; j_gene: TRBJ2-3; v_gene: TRBV29-1; CDR3aa: CSVDYTDTQYF; CDR3nt: TGCAGCGTTGACTACACAGATACGCAGTATTTT
abundance: NA; d_gene: NA; j_gene: TRBJ2-6; v_gene: TRBV2; CDR3aa: CASSEAWTRGGQLSSGANVLTF; CDR3nt: TGTGCCAGCAGTGAAGCCTGGACTCGCGGGGGCCAATTAAGCTCTGGGGCCAACGTCCTGACTTTC
abundance: NA; d_gene: TRBD2; j_gene: TRBJ2-1; v_gene: TRBV18; CDR3aa: CASSPSGLAGREQFF; CDR3nt: TGTGCCAGCTCACCCTCAGGACTAGCGGGACGGGAGCAGTTCTTC
abundance: NA; d_gene: NA; j_gene: TRBJ1-4; v_gene: TRBV7-2; CDR3aa: CASSLAGLTMKLFF; CDR3nt: TGTGCCAGCAGCTTAGCAGGATTGACAATGAAACTGTTTTTT
abundance: NA; d_gene: TRBD1; j_gene: TRBJ2-7; v_gene: TRBV5-1; CDR3aa: CASSVGTGLYEQYF; CDR3nt: TGCGCCAGCAGCGTAGGGACAGGACTATACGAGCAGTACTTC
abundance: NA; d_gene: TRBD1; j_gene: TRBJ2-7; v_gene: TRBV5-1; CDR3aa: CASSLGQGEIGQYF; CDR3nt: TGCGCCAGCAGCCTCGGACAGGGAGAAATCGGGCAGTACTTC
abundance: few; d_gene: TRBD1; j_gene: TRBJ1-6; v_gene: TRBV5-4; CDR3aa: CASSPGTVNSPLHF; CDR3nt: TGTGCCAGCAGCCCCGGGACAGTTAATTCACCCCTCCACTTT
abundance: NA; d_gene: NA; j_gene: TRBJ1-2; v_gene: TRBV19; CDR3aa: CASSKEGIEGYTF; CDR3nt: TGTGCCAGTAGTAAGGAGGGCATTGAGGGCTACACCTTC
abundance: NA; d_gene: TRBD1; j_gene: TRBJ1-4; v_gene: TRBV23-1; CDR3aa: CASSHSQGADEKLFF; CDR3nt: TGCGCCAGCAGTCATTCACAGGGGGCGGATGAAAAACTGTTTTTT